Presented here are 18 T cell receptor beta chains from one specimen sequenced in a study of memory CD4+ T cells and cytomegalovirus serostatus. The data were produced by immunoSEQ multiplex PCR, yet TCRdb's version contains in-frame clones alone and is incomplete. The table has approximately 65,000 clones, approximately 71% seen once. Single viable CD3+CD4+CD8-CD45RO+ cells were sorted as the memory CD4+ T cells. The sequencing input was memory CD4+ T cells from blood. These receptors were obtained from an adult in good health and CMV-seronegative.

In DNA form, the CDR3 reads TGTGCCATCAGTGAGAGGGGCTACGAGCAGTACTTC. The encoded protein is CAISERGYEQYF. V usage is TRBV10-3 and J usage is TRBJ2-7; D possibly corresponds to TRBD1 (5 bases). V lost 2 bases, J lost 3 bases, and 5 bases lay in between. Germline loops: CDR1 ENHRY, CDR2 SYGVKD. This CDR3 region has 12 residues.

The chain has TRBV7-9 and TRBJ1-4; D is possibly TRBD1 (6 bases). Per germline, CDR1 SEHNR and CDR2 FQNEAQ (reference sequence). V lost 6 bases and J lost 4, with 15 bases in between. This CDR3 is built from 15 residues. The CDR3 region has the DNA TGTGCCAGCAGATTCTCGACAGGCGGTAATGAAAAACTGTTTTTT. As protein: CASRFSTGGNEKLFF.

J is TRBJ2-6 and V is TRBV7-8, with D tentatively TRBD1 (6 bases). The CDR3 extends over 15 amino acids. Per the germline V gene, CDR1 is SGHVS and CDR2 is FQNEAQ. V lost 5 bases to trimming and J lost 1 base, with 9 bases between them. The DNA of the CDR3 is TGTGCCAGCAGCCTAGGACAGTCTGGGGCCAACGTCCTGACTTTC. Its translation: CASSLGQSGANVLTF. The full variable domain, completed using reference TRBV7-8 and TRBJ2-6, is GAGVSQSPRYKVAKRGQDVALRCDPISGHVSLFWYQQALGQGPEFLTYFQNEAQLDKSGLPSDRFFAERPEGSVSTLKIQRTQQEDSAVYLCASSLGQSGANVLTFGAGSRLTVL.

The chain has TRBV18 and TRBJ2-2; 8 bases are shared with TRBD2. Per the germline V gene, CDR1 is KGHSH and CDR2 is LQKENI. CDR3 length: 15 residues. V dropped 1 base and J dropped 4; count of bases not matched to a gene: 2. The CDR3 bases are TGTGCCAGCTCACCACGCAGCGGGGGCACCGGGGAGCTGTTTTTT. This gives the protein CASSPRSGGTGELFF.

This chain connects TRBV6-5 to TRBJ1-5, with D perhaps matching TRBD1 (5 bases). With 6 bases removed from V and 2 bases from J, the gap between germline ends came to 14 bases. From germline, CDR1 is MNHEY and CDR2 SVGAGI. This CDR3 contains 15 residues. The CDR3 region is CASRLKVGGNQPQHF. The DNA for the CDR3 is TGTGCCAGCAGACTTAAAGTGGGGGGCAATCAGCCCCAGCATTTT.

V and J are TRBV27 and TRBJ1-6; the D gene is possibly TRBD1 (6 bases). In germline, CDR1 is MNHEY, CDR2 SMNVEV (reference sequence). Trimming pared 3 bases from V and 7 bases from J, leaving 10 bases between. The CDR3 sequence is 14 residues long. In nucleotides, the CDR3 is TGTGCCAGCAGTTTCGGACAGAAAAATTCACCCCTCCACTTT. Translation gives CASSFGQKNSPLHF.

This chain uses TRBV27 with TRBJ2-1; the match to TRBD2 covers 7 bases. V lost 3 bases, J lost 7 bases, and 9 bases stayed unmatched. The CDR3 runs 15 residues. Germline loops: CDR1 MNHEY, CDR2 SMNVEV (reference sequence). As DNA, the CDR3 is TGTGCCAGCAGTTTCGTCTTAGCGGGTGGGAATGAGCAGTTCTTC. This translates into CASSFVLAGGNEQFF.

This clone has a single count. Other DNA sequences in the sample encode the same CDR3. The rearrangement links TRBV28 to TRBJ2-3, with TRBD2 matching over 9 bases. Trimming cost V 2 bases and J 3 bases; bases outside gene matches: 6. The CDR3 is 16 residues long. Looked up from germline, CDR1 is MDHEN and CDR2 is SYDVKM. CDR3 protein: CASSLAGGPGTDTQYF. CDR3 DNA sequence: TGTGCCAGCAGTTTAGCGGGAGGGCCTGGGACAGATACGCAGTATTTT.

The genes are TRBV19 and TRBJ1-5, with 11 bases aligning to TRBD1. CDR1 LNHDA and CDR2 SQIVND come from the germline V gene (reference sequence). This CDR3 region has 19 residues. Germline trimming cut 1 base from V and 5 bases from J; bases unmatched to any gene: 13. The CDR3 here is CASSIGLSGTGGLHQPQHF. In nucleotides, the CDR3 is TGTGCCAGTAGTATAGGACTATCCGGGACAGGGGGTCTTCATCAGCCCCAGCATTTT.

The J gene is TRBJ1-1, the V gene TRBV5-1, with 9 bases matching TRBD1. The J segment lost 1 base and the V segment lost 3 bases, leaving 10 bases of the junction unmatched. Germline V CDR1 and CDR2: SGHRS, YFSETQ. This CDR3 has 17 residues. The CDR3 protein is CASSSGTGQAWNTEAFF. CDR3 nucleotides: TGCGCCAGCAGCTCCGGGACAGGGCAGGCCTGGAACACTGAAGCTTTCTTT.

J is TRBJ1-4 and V is TRBV23-1; TRBD1 matches at 7 bases. TRBV23-1 is an ORF for which the function is uncertain. Trimming removed 5 bases from V and 8 bases from J; junction bases left unmatched: 11. This CDR3 comprises 15 residues. CDR3 bases: TGCGCCAGCAGTGACCGACAGGGAGTTGGGGAAAAACTGTTTTTT. This codes for CASSDRQGVGEKLFF.

The J gene is TRBJ2-2, the V gene TRBV27; 10 bases align to TRBD1. J gave up 5 bases and V 5 bases, and 11 bases lay outside the gene matches. Germline V lookup: CDR1 MNHEY, CDR2 SMNVEV (reference sequence). The CDR3 loop spans 17 amino acids. The CDR3 region is CASSLKRTGGLTGELFF. As DNA, the CDR3 is TGTGCCAGCAGTCTAAAAAGGACAGGGGGTTTAACCGGGGAGCTGTTTTTT.

The chain is built from TRBV7-3 and TRBJ1-1; D gene ambiguous. CDR3 length equals 13 residues. CDR1 and CDR2 (germline): SGHTA, FQGTGA. The ends were cut back, 8 bases at V and 0 bases at J, with 10 bases in the middle. DNA for the CDR3: TGTGCCAGCCGGGCAGGCATGAACACTGAAGCTTTCTTT. Translated: CASRAGMNTEAFF.

CDR3: CASSQAHSSYEQYF. The CDR3 DNA follows: TGTGCCAGCAGTCAGGCGCACAGCTCCTACGAGCAGTACTTC. The chain has TRBV28 and TRBJ2-7; D remains unclear. With 5 bases removed from V and 0 bases from J, the gap between germline ends came to 11 bases. The CDR3 sequence is 14 residues long. The germline V gene has CDR1 MDHEN and CDR2 SYDVKM.

This clone appeared a single time. The chain is built from TRBV5-1 and TRBJ1-6, with D hard to call. This CDR3 contains 15 residues. Germline-derived CDR1 and CDR2 are SGHRS and YFSETQ. The germline V and J ends were trimmed by 6 bases and 1 base, with 11 bases remaining between them. The CDR3 protein is CASTPDGSYNSPLHF. CDR3 in DNA: TGCGCCAGCACCCCGGACGGGTCCTATAATTCACCCCTCCACTTT.

V and J are TRBV4-2 and TRBJ2-3, with TRBD2 identical over 11 bases. Germline values: CDR1 LGHNA, CDR2 YNFKEQ. The J segment lost 0 bases and the V segment lost 3 bases, leaving 5 bases of the junction unmatched. This CDR3 region has 17 residues. The CDR3, as DNA: TGTGCCAGCAGCCATGGGACTAGCGGTACTAGCACAGATACGCAGTATTTT. Its translation: CASSHGTSGTSTDTQYF.

V gene TRBV5-1 combines with J gene TRBJ2-7; D possibly corresponds to TRBD1 (5 bases). The germline V gene encodes CDR1 SGHRS and CDR2 YFSETQ. This CDR3 is 14 amino acids long. V was shortened by 7 bases and J by 0 bases, with 14 bases between the two germline ends. The CDR3 DNA follows: TGCGCCAGCCGGATGGACACGGACTCCTACGAGCAGTACTTC. As protein: CASRMDTDSYEQYF.

J is TRBJ1-2 and V is TRBV6-5; D might be TRBD1 (6 bases). Germline CDR1 and CDR2: MNHEY and SVGAGI. This CDR3 spans 13 amino acids. V was shortened by 5 bases and J by 4 bases, with 11 bases between the two germline ends. This CDR3 is CASSLQGFYGYTF. For the CDR3, the DNA is TGTGCCAGCAGTCTACAGGGATTCTATGGCTACACCTTC.